One sample yielded the 28 T cell receptor beta chains listed below, sequenced in a study of cytomegalovirus exposure and HLA in healthy donors. The PCR contained 60 Vbeta and 13 Jbeta primers. The assay was immunoSEQ multiplex PCR, and TCRdb's table has in-frame clones only and misses some. The sample shows about 190,000 clones, around 75% of them seen only once. The sequenced sample consisted of PBMCs. These receptor sequences come from a woman between 25 and 40 years old in good health and CMV-seropositive.

The chain is built from TRBV7-6 and TRBJ2-7, with D unresolved. Germline V gives CDR1 SGHVS, CDR2 FNYEAQ. Trimming took off 5 bases at V and 2 bases at J, with 7 bases between the two ends. The CDR3 totals 12 residues. Here the CDR3 DNA reads TGTGCCAGCAGCCCGTTTACCTACGAGCAGTACTTC. Protein: CASSPFTYEQYF. Supplemented by reference TRBV7-6 and TRBJ2-7, the full variable domain reads GAGVSQSPRYKVTKRGQDVALRCDPISGHVSLYWYRQALGQGPEFLTYFNYEAQQDKSGLPNDRFSAERPEGSISTLTIQRTEQRDSAMYRCASSPFTYEQYFGPGTRLTVT.

The chain recombines TRBV7-9 with TRBJ2-3; D is unresolved. Germline lookup yields CDR1 SEHNR and CDR2 FQNEAQ (reference sequence). CDR3 length: 15 residues. V was clipped by 1 base and J by 0 bases, with 8 bases between them. The CDR3 region is CASSLVAGSTDTQYF. CDR3 sequence (DNA): TGTGCCAGCAGCTTAGTTGCCGGGAGCACAGATACGCAGTATTTT.

Only a few counts were recorded for this clone. V and J are TRBV10-2 and TRBJ1-2; TRBD1 agrees at 7 bases. The CDR3 is 14 residues long. J gave up 5 bases and V 5 bases, and 8 bases lay outside the gene matches. Germline CDR1 reads WSHSY; CDR2 reads SAAADI. CDR3 sequence: CASSSGTDQYGYTF. The DNA of the CDR3 is TGCGCCAGCAGTTCCGGGACAGACCAATATGGCTACACCTTC.

The sample holds one count of this clone. The chain recombines TRBV15 with TRBJ1-1, with D tentatively TRBD1 (5 bases). The CDR3 consists of 14 residues. Trimming cost V 2 bases and J 1 base, with 8 bases left between them. Germline CDR1 is LNHNV and CDR2 is YYDKDF (reference sequence). CDR3: CATSRSGGNTEAFF. CDR3 nucleotides: TGTGCCACCAGCAGATCGGGGGGGAACACTGAAGCTTTCTTT.

This clone was detected a few times. The chain has TRBV29-1 and TRBJ2-3; D might be TRBD2 (5 bases). Germline assignment: CDR1 SQVTM and CDR2 ANQGSEA. V was trimmed by 4 bases and J by 0 bases, leaving 11 bases between them. This CDR3 has 14 residues. CDR3 protein: CSVGRRGSTDTQYF. The CDR3 DNA follows: TGCAGCGTTGGTCGCCGGGGTAGCACAGATACGCAGTATTTT.

The chain employs TRBV18 and TRBJ2-2; weak D call: TRBD2 (5 bases). V was shortened by 1 base and J by 7 bases, with 13 bases between the two germline ends. The CDR3 is 15 amino acids. CDR1 is KGHSH, CDR2 LQKENI, per germline. The CDR3 DNA sequence: TGTGCCAGCTCACCACGATCGCTAGCCAACGGGGAGCTGTTTTTT. This sequence encodes CASSPRSLANGELFF.

As concerns this clone: Distinct nucleotide sequences in the sample also encode this CDR3. V and J are TRBV27 and TRBJ1-2, with TRBD1 identical over 7 bases. CDR1 MNHEY and CDR2 SMNVEV come from the germline V gene (reference sequence). With V trimmed by 3 bases and J by 4 bases, 8 bases remained unmatched. This CDR3 has 15 amino acids. The CDR3 region is CASSFGRQGGYGYTF. Written as DNA, the CDR3 is TGTGCCAGCAGTTTCGGCCGACAGGGAGGCTATGGCTACACCTTC.

V and J are TRBV19 and TRBJ2-7; TRBD1 might be the D (6 bases). V lost 1 base to trimming and J lost 1 base, with 14 bases between them. CDR3 length: 16 residues. CDR1 and CDR2 from the germline V gene are LNHDA and SQIVND (reference sequence). The CDR3 loop is CASSIVHRVRSYEQYF. In DNA, the CDR3 is TGTGCCAGTAGTATAGTTCACAGGGTAAGGTCCTACGAGCAGTACTTC.

The chain combines TRBV7-9 with TRBJ2-7; D is possibly TRBD1 (6 bases). This CDR3 is built from 16 residues. From germline, CDR1 is SEHNR and CDR2 FQNEAQ (reference sequence). Deletions cut 1 base from V and 4 bases from J, with 17 bases between. CDR3 sequence reads: CASSLVFGRGPYEQYF. The CDR3 DNA reads as TGTGCCAGCAGCTTAGTTTTTGGCAGGGGACCTTACGAGCAGTACTTC.

V and J are TRBV16 and TRBJ1-1; no reliable D call. CDR1 and CDR2 from the germline V gene are KGHSY and FQNENV. This CDR3 comprises 13 residues. Trimming stripped 5 bases from V and 10 bases from J, with 17 bases between. The CDR3 is CASSNYRQSGAFF. CDR3 DNA sequence: TGTGCCAGCAGCAATTATAGACAAAGTGGAGCTTTCTTT.

V and J are TRBV20-1 and TRBJ1-1; D call uncertain. This CDR3 is built from 11 residues. Per germline, CDR1 DFQATT and CDR2 SNEGSKA (reference sequence). V was shortened by 8 bases and J by 0 bases, with 7 bases between the two germline ends. CDR3 sequence (DNA): TGCAGTCTTACAGTGAACACTGAAGCTTTCTTT. Its translation: CSLTVNTEAFF.

This rearrangement joins TRBV7-6 to TRBJ1-1; 7 bases agree with TRBD1. Germline V gene sequence: CDR1 SGHVS, CDR2 FNYEAQ. With V trimmed by 5 bases and J by 1 base, 7 bases remained unmatched. This CDR3 is 15 amino acids long. CDR3 protein: CASSPPSGGNTEAFF. The CDR3 nucleotides read TGTGCCAGCAGCCCCCCGTCAGGGGGGAACACTGAAGCTTTCTTT.

This clone was counted a single time. The rearrangement joins TRBV18 to TRBJ2-7, with D possibly being TRBD1 (6 bases). This CDR3 is built from 15 residues. The germline V and J ends were trimmed by 5 bases and 2 bases, with 16 bases remaining between them. In germline, CDR1 is KGHSH, CDR2 LQKENI. The CDR3 region is CASSSGQGHTYEQYF. CDR3 sequence (DNA): TGTGCCAGCTCATCGGGCCAGGGACATACCTACGAGCAGTACTTC.

This rearrangement joins TRBV7-9 to TRBJ2-2, with D maybe TRBD1 (5 bases). Trimming removed 7 bases at V and 2 bases at J, with 23 bases between. CDR3 length: 18 amino acids. CDR1 and CDR2 from the germline V gene are SEHNR and FQNEAQ (reference sequence). The DNA of the CDR3 is TGTGCCAGCATCGTTCGAGACCAGGGTGGTAGCAACACCGGGGAGCTGTTTTTT. Translating it yields CASIVRDQGGSNTGELFF.

In its sample, this clone was seen a few times. The gene calls are TRBV5-1 and TRBJ2-2; D ambiguous. V lost 0 bases and J lost 4, with 7 bases in between. The length of the CDR3 is 14 residues. Germline V lookup: CDR1 SGHRS, CDR2 YFSETQ. CDR3 loop: CASSLGKPTGELFF. The DNA for the CDR3 is TGCGCCAGCAGCTTGGGAAAGCCCACCGGGGAGCTGTTTTTT.

The rearrangement joins TRBV4-2 to TRBJ1-2; perhaps TRBD1 as D (5 bases). In germline, CDR1 is LGHNA, CDR2 YNFKEQ. With 1 base removed from V and 7 bases from J, the gap between germline ends came to 13 bases. This CDR3 region has 14 residues. CDR3 nucleotides: TGTGCCAGCAGCCAAGGCGGGACGGCCTCTGGCTACACCTTC. This translates into CASSQGGTASGYTF.

The chain has TRBV7-8 and TRBJ1-2; 9 bases map to TRBD1. V trimming: 1 base; J trimming: 6 bases; junction bases outside the gene matches: 6. The CDR3 contains 15 residues. Germline V CDR1 and CDR2: SGHVS, FQNEAQ. The CDR3 spells CASSLVPGQGDGYTF. The CDR3 nucleotides read TGTGCCAGCAGCTTAGTCCCGGGACAGGGAGATGGCTACACCTTC.

The chain combines TRBV5-1 with TRBJ2-5; 14 bases are shared with TRBD2. V lost 4 bases, J lost 4 bases, and 12 bases stayed unmatched. Germline CDR1 reads SGHRS; CDR2 reads YFSETQ. CDR3 length: 18 residues. CDR3 region: CASSPPGLAGAGRETQYF. CDR3 nucleotides: TGCGCCAGCAGCCCTCCGGGACTAGCGGGAGCGGGCCGAGAGACCCAGTACTTC.

The rearrangement joins TRBV28 to TRBJ2-7; possible D gene TRBD1, 6 bases. Trimming cost V 6 bases and J 4 bases, with 10 bases left between them. CDR1 MDHEN and CDR2 SYDVKM come from the germline V gene. The CDR3 totals 12 residues. CDR3 protein: CASSWDTYEQYF. The CDR3 bases are TGTGCCAGCAGCTGGGACACTTACGAGCAGTACTTC.

The V and J genes are TRBV5-1 and TRBJ2-5, with a tentative D call TRBD2 (5 bases). The germline V gene encodes CDR1 SGHRS and CDR2 YFSETQ. Trimming stripped 1 base from V and 4 bases from J, with 11 bases between. The length of the CDR3 is 14 residues. The CDR3 sequence is CASSLTAGGETQYF. The DNA of the CDR3 is TGCGCCAGCAGCTTGACAGCAGGAGGAGAGACCCAGTACTTC.

J is TRBJ2-7 and V is TRBV19; D gene uncertain. Per germline, CDR1 LNHDA and CDR2 SQIVND (reference sequence). V lost 5 bases and J 7 bases, leaving 9 bases between the germline ends. This CDR3 is 11 amino acids long. In DNA, the CDR3 is TGTGCCAGTAGTTTTTCCACAGAGCAGTACTTC. Translating it yields CASSFSTEQYF.

The chain combines TRBV10-2 with TRBJ2-1, with 13 bases lining up with TRBD2. The CDR3 is 14 residues long. V was pared by 6 bases and J by 6 bases, with 2 bases of the junction left unmatched. CDR1 is WSHSY and CDR2 is SAAADI in the germline V gene. The CDR3, as DNA: TGCGCCAGCAGACTAGCGGGAGGGTTCAATGAGCAGTTCTTC. Amino acids: CASRLAGGFNEQFF.

The chain combines TRBV2 with TRBJ1-5, with a tentative D call TRBD1 (5 bases). The CDR3 is 17 amino acids. Germline V CDR1 and CDR2: SNHLY, FYNNEI. The germline V and J ends were trimmed by 5 bases and 0 bases, with 17 bases remaining between them. This CDR3 reads CASSQNQQGVSNQPQHF. DNA for the CDR3: TGTGCCAGCAGTCAAAATCAGCAGGGTGTTAGCAATCAGCCCCAGCATTTT.

This chain joins TRBV2 and TRBJ1-1; TRBD1 matches 8 bases. V lost 5 bases, J lost 0 bases, and 5 bases stayed unmatched. CDR1 is SNHLY, CDR2 FYNNEI, per germline. The CDR3 extends over 15 amino acids. CDR3 loop: CASSRTGPMNTEAFF. CDR3 in DNA: TGTGCCAGCAGTAGGACAGGGCCTATGAACACTGAAGCTTTCTTT.

This chain links TRBV5-1 with TRBJ2-7; TRBD1 agrees at 8 bases. The trim removed 3 bases at V and 4 bases at J, leaving 9 bases unmatched. This CDR3 is 15 amino acids long. Germline V gene data show CDR1 as SGHRS and CDR2 as YFSETQ. CDR3 loop: CASSSSGQAIYEQYF. The CDR3 DNA is TGCGCCAGCAGCTCCTCGGGACAGGCCATTTACGAGCAGTACTTC. The variable domain in full, completed from reference TRBV5-1 and TRBJ2-7, reads KAGVTQTPRYLIKTRGQQVTLSCSPISGHRSVSWYQQTPGQGLQFLFEYFSETQRNKGNFPGRFSGRQFSNSRSEMNVSTLELGDSALYLCASSSSGQAIYEQYFGPGTRLTVT.

The chain employs TRBV2 and TRBJ2-5; maybe TRBD2 (6 bases). Trimming shortened V by 6 bases and J by 1 base, and 12 bases separated the two germline ends. Germline values: CDR1 SNHLY, CDR2 FYNNEI. This CDR3 comprises 14 residues. CDR3 region: CASRGGLSQETQYF. CDR3 in DNA: TGTGCCAGCAGGGGGGGTTTGTCCCAAGAGACCCAGTACTTC.

The chain employs TRBV19 and TRBJ2-5; 10 bases are shared with TRBD1. Germline V lookup: CDR1 LNHDA, CDR2 SQIVND (reference sequence). Germline trimming cut 3 bases from V and 5 bases from J; bases unmatched to any gene: 6. The CDR3 length is 15 residues. The CDR3 nucleotides are TGTGCCAGTAGTATTCCGACAGGGGGCTGGGAGACCCAGTACTTC. This gives the protein CASSIPTGGWETQYF.

Details on this clone: The junction differs from germline at one of its ends, possibly a read error. The V gene is TRBV19, the J gene TRBJ1-2; tentative D call: TRBD1 (5 bases). CDR1 is LNHDA, CDR2 SQIVND, per germline (reference sequence). This CDR3 comprises 14 residues. The CDR3 coding sequence is TGTACCAGCGAGGGATGGGGGGAAAGCTATGGCTACACCTTC. This sequence encodes CTSEGWGESYGYTF.